This TCR beta chain is from a study of vaccination effects on CD4 cells after COVID-19. With the ViraFEST assay, the study expanded antigen-specific CD4+ T cells using viral peptide pools, then sequenced them. The culture ran for 10 days before CD4+ T cells were isolated. Of the BNT162b2 and mRNA-1273 vaccines, participants received two doses of one or the other. The length of the CDR3 is 17 residues. Between the trimmed V and J ends, which lost 5 bases and 8 bases, there was a span of 23 bases. Germline V gene lookup returns CDR1 KGHDR and CDR2 SFDVKD. Regarding this clone: What it binds is unknown.

TCRdb's copy holds only in-frame clones and misses some; the assay was immunoSEQ multiplex PCR. The sample has about 66,000 clones, approximately 76% seen once; the top ten hold about 0.91%. The chain is built from TRBV24-1 and TRBJ2-2; D may be TRBD2 (6 bases). The origin of this receptor is a human donor who received a COVID-19 vaccine. Sequences were derived from CD4+ T cells from PBMCs cultured with HCoV-OC43 spike peptides, sampled after COVID-19 vaccination. Specified subset: HCoV-OC43 spike overlapping peptide pool stimulation. CDR3 in amino acids: CATSADRGTRGVGELFF. The CDR3 nucleotides are TGTGCCACCAGTGCCGACCGAGGAACTCGCGGGGTGGGGGAGCTGTTTTTT.